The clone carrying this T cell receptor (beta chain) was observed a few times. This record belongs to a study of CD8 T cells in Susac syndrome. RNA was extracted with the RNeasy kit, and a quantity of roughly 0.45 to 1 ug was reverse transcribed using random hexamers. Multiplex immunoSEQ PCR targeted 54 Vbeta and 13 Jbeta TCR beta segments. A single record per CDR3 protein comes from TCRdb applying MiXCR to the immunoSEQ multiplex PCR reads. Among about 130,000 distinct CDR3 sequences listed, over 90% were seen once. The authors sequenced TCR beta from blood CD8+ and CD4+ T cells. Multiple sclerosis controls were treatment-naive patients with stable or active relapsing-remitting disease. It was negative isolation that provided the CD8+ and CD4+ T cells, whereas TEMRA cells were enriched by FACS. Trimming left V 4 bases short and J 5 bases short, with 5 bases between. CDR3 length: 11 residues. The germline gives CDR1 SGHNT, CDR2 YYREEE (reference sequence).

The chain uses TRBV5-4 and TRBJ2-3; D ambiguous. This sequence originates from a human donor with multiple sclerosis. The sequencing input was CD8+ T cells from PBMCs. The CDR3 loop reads CASSPGDTQYF. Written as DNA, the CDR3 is TGTGCCAGCAGCCCGGGAGATACGCAGTATTTT.